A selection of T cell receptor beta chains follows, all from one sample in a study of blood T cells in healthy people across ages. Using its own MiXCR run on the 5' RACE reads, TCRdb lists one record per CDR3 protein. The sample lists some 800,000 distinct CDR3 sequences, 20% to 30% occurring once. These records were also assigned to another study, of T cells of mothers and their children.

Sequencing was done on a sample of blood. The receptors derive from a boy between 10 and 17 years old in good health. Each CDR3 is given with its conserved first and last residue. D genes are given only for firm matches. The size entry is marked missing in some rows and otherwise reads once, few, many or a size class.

CDR3nt: TGTGCCAGTAGTCTTGGATCTTCGGCGGCCTACACCTTC
CDR3aa: CASSLGSSAAYTF
abundance: few
d_gene: NA
v_gene: TRBV19
j_gene: TRBJ1-2

CDR3nt: TGCAGTGCTCTCTTCCGGGGGGGACAAGAGACCCAGTACTTC
CDR3aa: CSALFRGGQETQYF
abundance: few
d_gene: TRBD2
v_gene: TRBV20-1
j_gene: TRBJ2-5

CDR3nt: TGTGCCAGCAGGCAGACAGGGACATGGCAAGAGACCCAGTACTTC
CDR3aa: CASRQTGTWQETQYF
abundance: NA
d_gene: TRBD1
v_gene: TRBV12-3/TRBV12-4
j_gene: TRBJ2-5

CDR3nt: TGTGCCAGCAGTTACCTACCGACAGGGAACTATGGCTACACCTTC
CDR3aa: CASSYLPTGNYGYTF
abundance: NA
d_gene: TRBD1
v_gene: TRBV6-5
j_gene: TRBJ1-2

CDR3nt: TGTGCCAGCAGTCGACCCAGACAGGGTGACTACAATGAGCAGTTCTTC
CDR3aa: CASSRPRQGDYNEQFF
abundance: NA
d_gene: TRBD1
v_gene: TRBV2
j_gene: TRBJ2-1

CDR3nt: TGTGCCAGCAGCTTAGTCAGCCCCTACTACGAGCAGTACTTC
CDR3aa: CASSLVSPYYEQYF
abundance: NA
d_gene: NA
v_gene: TRBV7-9
j_gene: TRBJ2-7

CDR3nt: TGCAGTGCTTTAGCGGGTCCCAACTCCTACAATGAGCAGTTCTTC
CDR3aa: CSALAGPNSYNEQFF
abundance: few
d_gene: TRBD2
v_gene: TRBV20-1
j_gene: TRBJ2-1

CDR3nt: TGTGCCAGCAGTGACGGGCCGAGGAAGAATCAGCCCCAGCATTTT
CDR3aa: CASSDGPRKNQPQHF
abundance: few
d_gene: NA
v_gene: TRBV28
j_gene: TRBJ1-5

CDR3nt: TGCGCCAGCAGCCAAGAGGGGTCTTTAGCGGGACAAGAGACCCAGTACTTC
CDR3aa: CASSQEGSLAGQETQYF
abundance: NA
d_gene: TRBD2
v_gene: TRBV4-1
j_gene: TRBJ2-5

CDR3nt: TGTGCCAGCAGCACAATTCGGAATGAGCAGTTCTTC
CDR3aa: CASSTIRNEQFF
abundance: NA
d_gene: NA
v_gene: TRBV7-9
j_gene: TRBJ2-1

CDR3nt: TGTGCTAGCAGCTTAGCGCCGTGGGAGGACCAAGAGACCCAGTACTTC
CDR3aa: CASSLAPWEDQETQYF
abundance: few
d_gene: NA
v_gene: TRBV7-7
j_gene: TRBJ2-5

CDR3nt: TGCAGCGTCGAGCGGGGATACCTGAATGAGCAGTTCTTC
CDR3aa: CSVERGYLNEQFF
abundance: few
d_gene: TRBD2
v_gene: TRBV29-1
j_gene: TRBJ2-1

CDR3nt: TGCGCCAGCAGTGAGTCGGGGACTAGCGGGGAACCTACGCAGTATTTT
CDR3aa: CASSESGTSGEPTQYF
abundance: NA
d_gene: TRBD2
v_gene: TRBV10-1
j_gene: TRBJ2-3

CDR3nt: TGCGCCAGCAGCCAAGAGTTTGGGTACAATGAGCAGTTCTTC
CDR3aa: CASSQEFGYNEQFF
abundance: few
d_gene: NA
v_gene: TRBV4-3
j_gene: TRBJ2-1

CDR3nt: TGTGCCAGCAGCCTGGGACAGTCGGTCCTGTTTTTT
CDR3aa: CASSLGQSVLFF
abundance: few
d_gene: TRBD1
v_gene: TRBV6-6
j_gene: TRBJ1-4

CDR3nt: TGTGCCAGCAGACAAGATTGGGAGCAGGATACGCAGTATTTT
CDR3aa: CASRQDWEQDTQYF
abundance: NA
d_gene: NA
v_gene: TRBV3-1
j_gene: TRBJ2-3

CDR3nt: TGCGCCAGCAGCCAAGGGAGGTTCCCGGGGAAAGAGACCCAGTACTTC
CDR3aa: CASSQGRFPGKETQYF
abundance: many
d_gene: NA
v_gene: TRBV4-1
j_gene: TRBJ2-5

CDR3nt: TGTGCCAGCATCTCAATACTAGAGTCTACAAACTATGGCTACACCTTC
CDR3aa: CASISILESTNYGYTF
abundance: NA
d_gene: NA
v_gene: TRBV28
j_gene: TRBJ1-2

CDR3nt: TGCGCCAGCAGCCAAATCTCGGGCCGGAGCTACACCTTC
CDR3aa: CASSQISGRSYTF
abundance: NA
d_gene: NA
v_gene: TRBV4-1
j_gene: TRBJ1-2

CDR3nt: TGTGCCAGCAGCTCACGACAGATTTCACCCCTCCACTTT
CDR3aa: CASSSRQISPLHF
abundance: NA
d_gene: NA
v_gene: TRBV7-2
j_gene: TRBJ1-6

CDR3nt: TGTGCCAGCAGCCTTTCTTTGGGGCCCAAAAACATTCAGTACTTC
CDR3aa: CASSLSLGPKNIQYF
abundance: NA
d_gene: NA
v_gene: TRBV28
j_gene: TRBJ2-4

CDR3nt: TGTGCCAGCTCGAGCCGGGGACAGGGTAACGATGAGCAGTTCTTC
CDR3aa: CASSSRGQGNDEQFF
abundance: NA
d_gene: TRBD1
v_gene: TRBV6-5
j_gene: TRBJ2-1

CDR3nt: TGTGCCAGCAGCTGGGTAGCGCCCGACCAAGAGACCCAGTACTTC
CDR3aa: CASSWVAPDQETQYF
abundance: NA
d_gene: NA
v_gene: TRBV7-2
j_gene: TRBJ2-5

CDR3nt: TGTGCCAGCAACTCTCCCCCTAGCGGTCTCCAAGAGACCCAGTACTTC
CDR3aa: CASNSPPSGLQETQYF
abundance: NA
d_gene: TRBD2
v_gene: TRBV7-9
j_gene: TRBJ2-5